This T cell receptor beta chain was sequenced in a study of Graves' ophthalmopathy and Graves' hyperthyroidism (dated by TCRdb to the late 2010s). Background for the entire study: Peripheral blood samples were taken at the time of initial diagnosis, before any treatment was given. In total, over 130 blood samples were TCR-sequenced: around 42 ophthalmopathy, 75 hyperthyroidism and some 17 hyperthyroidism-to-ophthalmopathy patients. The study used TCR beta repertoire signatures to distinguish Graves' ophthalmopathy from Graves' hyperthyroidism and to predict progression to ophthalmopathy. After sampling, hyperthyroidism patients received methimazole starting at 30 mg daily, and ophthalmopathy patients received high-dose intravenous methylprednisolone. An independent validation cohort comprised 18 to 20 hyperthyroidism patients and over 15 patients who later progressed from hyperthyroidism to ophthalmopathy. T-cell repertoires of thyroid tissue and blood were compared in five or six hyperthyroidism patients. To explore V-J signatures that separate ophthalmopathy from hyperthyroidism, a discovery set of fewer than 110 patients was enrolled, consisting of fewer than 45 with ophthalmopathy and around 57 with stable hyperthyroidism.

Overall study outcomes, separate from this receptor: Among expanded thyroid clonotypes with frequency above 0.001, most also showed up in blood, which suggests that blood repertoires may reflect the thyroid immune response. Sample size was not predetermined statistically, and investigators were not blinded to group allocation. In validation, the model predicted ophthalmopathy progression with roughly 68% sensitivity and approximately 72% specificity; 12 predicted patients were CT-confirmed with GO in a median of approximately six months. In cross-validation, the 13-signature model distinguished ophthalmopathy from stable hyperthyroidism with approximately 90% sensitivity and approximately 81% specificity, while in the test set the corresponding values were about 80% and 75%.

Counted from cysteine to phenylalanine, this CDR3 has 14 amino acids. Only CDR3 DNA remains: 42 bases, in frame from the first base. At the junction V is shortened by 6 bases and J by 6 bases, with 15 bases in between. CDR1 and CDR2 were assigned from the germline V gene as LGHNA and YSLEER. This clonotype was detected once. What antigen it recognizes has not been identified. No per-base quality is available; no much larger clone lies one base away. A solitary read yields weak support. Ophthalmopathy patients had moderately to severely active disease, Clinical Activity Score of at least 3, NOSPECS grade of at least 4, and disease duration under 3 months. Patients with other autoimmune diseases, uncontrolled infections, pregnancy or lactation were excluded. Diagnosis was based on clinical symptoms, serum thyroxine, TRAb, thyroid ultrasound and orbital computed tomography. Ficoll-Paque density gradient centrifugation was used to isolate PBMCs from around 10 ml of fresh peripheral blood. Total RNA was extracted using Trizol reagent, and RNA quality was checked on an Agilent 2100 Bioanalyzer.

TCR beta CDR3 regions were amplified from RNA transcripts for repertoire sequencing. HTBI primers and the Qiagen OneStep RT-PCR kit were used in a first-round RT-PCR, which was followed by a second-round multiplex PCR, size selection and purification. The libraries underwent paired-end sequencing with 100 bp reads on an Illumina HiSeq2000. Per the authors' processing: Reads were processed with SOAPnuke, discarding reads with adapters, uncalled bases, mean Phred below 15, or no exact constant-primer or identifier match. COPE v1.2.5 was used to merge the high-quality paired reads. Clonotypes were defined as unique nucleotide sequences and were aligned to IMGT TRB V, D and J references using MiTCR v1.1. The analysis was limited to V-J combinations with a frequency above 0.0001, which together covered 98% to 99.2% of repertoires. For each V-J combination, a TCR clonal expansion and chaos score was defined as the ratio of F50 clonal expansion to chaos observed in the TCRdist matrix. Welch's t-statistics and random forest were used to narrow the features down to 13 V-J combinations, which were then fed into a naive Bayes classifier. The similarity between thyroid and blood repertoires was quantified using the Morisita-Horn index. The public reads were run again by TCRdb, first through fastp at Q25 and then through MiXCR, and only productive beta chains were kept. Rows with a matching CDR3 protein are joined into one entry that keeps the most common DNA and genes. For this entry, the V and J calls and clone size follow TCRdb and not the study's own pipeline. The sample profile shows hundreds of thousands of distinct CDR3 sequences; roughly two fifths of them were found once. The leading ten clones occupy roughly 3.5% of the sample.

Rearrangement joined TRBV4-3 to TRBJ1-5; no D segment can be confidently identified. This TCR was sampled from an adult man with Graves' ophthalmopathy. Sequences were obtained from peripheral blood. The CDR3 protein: CASSRTVGGQPQHF. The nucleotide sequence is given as TGCGCCAGCAGTAGAACGGTGGGCGGTCAGCCCCAGCATTTT.